A single sample gave rise to the 29 T cell receptor beta chains below, sequenced in a study of blood T cell repertoires in COVID-19. Here immunoSEQ multiplex PCR was the method, and the copy in TCRdb shows in-frame clones only, minus some. The sample carries 150,000 or so clones, roughly 78% recorded once. The specimen sequenced was peripheral blood. All receptors derive from a human donor with acute or convalescent COVID-19. The donor label of this sample is uncertain.

The rearrangement links TRBV6-5 to TRBJ2-5; 8 bases are shared with TRBD1. CDR3 length: 16 residues. The V gene's germline CDR1 is MNHEY and CDR2 SVGAGI. V gave up 3 bases and J gave up 5 bases; unmatched junction bases: 11. Here the CDR3 DNA reads TGTGCCAGCAGTTATCACTTGGGACAGGTGGTCGAGACCCAGTACTTC. As protein: CASSYHLGQVVETQYF.

The V and J genes are TRBV30 and TRBJ2-1; a possible D gene is TRBD2 (6 bases). V was clipped by 0 bases and J by 10 bases, with 10 bases between them. The germline V gene has CDR1 GTSNPN and CDR2 SVGIG (reference sequence). This CDR3 has 12 amino acids. The CDR3 nucleotides read TGTGCCTGGAGTGTACTTGGGGGGGAGCAGTTCTTC. It is translated as CAWSVLGGEQFF.

The J gene is TRBJ1-4, the V gene TRBV28; weak D call: TRBD1 (5 bases). Trimming shortened V by 2 bases and J by 4 bases, and 11 bases separated the two germline ends. The CDR3 is made up of 15 amino acids. The germline V gene encodes CDR1 MDHEN and CDR2 SYDVKM. The CDR3 sequence is CASSLLQGRNEKLFF. CDR3 in DNA: TGTGCCAGCAGTTTACTTCAGGGTCGTAATGAAAAACTGTTTTTT.

V gene TRBV6-5 combines with J gene TRBJ1-1; D possibly corresponds to TRBD1 (5 bases). Trimming stripped 7 bases from V and 7 bases from J, with 13 bases between. Per the germline V gene, CDR1 is MNHEY and CDR2 is SVGAGI. This CDR3 has 12 residues. CDR3 sequence reads: CASTDRLGEAFF. The DNA of the CDR3 is TGTGCCAGCACCGACAGACTAGGTGAAGCTTTCTTT.

This clone was observed a few times. This sequence joins TRBV27 and TRBJ2-7; tentatively, D is TRBD1 (6 bases). Trimming stripped 5 bases from V and 5 bases from J, with 16 bases between. The CDR3 loop spans 14 amino acids. The V gene's germline CDR1 is MNHEY and CDR2 SMNVEV (reference sequence). The CDR3 DNA is TGTGCCAGCAGTCCGACAGGCGTACGGGACGAGCAGTACTTC. Amino acids: CASSPTGVRDEQYF.

The V gene is TRBV27, the J gene TRBJ2-7; D gene ambiguous. Looked up from germline, CDR1 is MNHEY and CDR2 is SMNVEV (reference sequence). Trimming took 8 bases from V and 3 from J, leaving 5 bases between them. CDR3 length equals 10 residues. CDR3 protein: CASGDYEQYF. In nucleotides, the CDR3 is TGTGCCAGCGGAGACTACGAGCAGTACTTC.

The V call is TRBV30, the J call TRBJ1-1; D is ambiguous. Germline values: CDR1 GTSNPN, CDR2 SVGIG (reference sequence). Trimming stripped 8 bases from V and 11 bases from J, with 18 bases between. CDR3 size: 11 residues. CDR3 nucleotide sequence: TGTGCCGGTCCGACGAGCGGAGGGGCTTTCTTT. Translated, it gives CAGPTSGGAFF.

Note on this clone: Other DNA sequences in this sample translate to the same CDR3. This chain connects TRBV5-1 to TRBJ1-1; tentatively, D is TRBD1 (5 bases). The CDR3 sequence is 14 residues long. V lost 3 bases, J lost 1 base, and 10 bases lay in between. The V gene's germline CDR1 is SGHRS and CDR2 YFSETQ. The CDR3 DNA sequence: TGCGCCAGCAGCTCCGTCGGGGGGAACACTGAAGCTTTCTTT. It translates to CASSSVGGNTEAFF. Together with reference TRBV5-1 and TRBJ1-1, the CDR3 gives the full variable domain: KAGVTQTPRYLIKTRGQQVTLSCSPISGHRSVSWYQQTPGQGLQFLFEYFSETQRNKGNFPGRFSGRQFSNSRSEMNVSTLELGDSALYLCASSSVGGNTEAFFGQGTRLTVV.

This clone was counted once. The chain carries TRBV2 and TRBJ1-1; 7 bases fit TRBD1. There are 15 residues in the CDR3. Trimming took 6 bases from V and 7 from J; bases not matched to a gene: 14. The V gene's germline CDR1 is SNHLY and CDR2 FYNNEI. The CDR3 nucleotides read TGTGCCAGCAGCGGTCCGGGACAGTTAATGAATGAAGCTTTCTTT. Its protein is CASSGPGQLMNEAFF. The entire variable domain, with the rest obtained from reference TRBV2 and TRBJ1-1, is as follows: EPEVTQTPSHQVTQMGQEVILRCVPISNHLYFYWYRQILGQKVEFLVSFYNNEISEKSEIFDDQFSVERPDGSNFTLKIRSTKLEDSAMYFCASSGPGQLMNEAFFGQGTRLTVV.

This sequence joins TRBV2 and TRBJ1-3, with D unresolved. Germline CDR1 is SNHLY and CDR2 is FYNNEI. This CDR3 has 14 residues. V was clipped by 5 bases and J by 2 bases, with 10 bases between them. The DNA for the CDR3 is TGTGCCAGCAGTCTCCTTGGAGCTGGAAACACCATATATTTT. This translates into CASSLLGAGNTIYF.

This clone was seen a single time. The chain employs TRBV4-1 and TRBJ1-6; possible D gene TRBD1, 5 bases. Trimming took 1 base from V and 9 from J, leaving 10 bases between them. CDR3 size: 14 residues. Germline loops: CDR1 MGHRA, CDR2 YSYEKL. The CDR3 sequence: CASSQGQSSSPLHF. In DNA, the CDR3 is TGCGCCAGCAGCCAAGGACAGTCGAGTTCACCCCTCCACTTT.

The chain employs TRBV7-2 and TRBJ1-2; TRBD1 aligns across 9 bases. Germline V gives CDR1 SGHTA, CDR2 FQGNSA. V was clipped by 4 bases and J by 4 bases; unmatched bases: 7. This CDR3 is built from 15 residues. The CDR3 protein is CASSSQGASSYGYTF. The CDR3, as DNA: TGTGCCAGCAGCTCACAGGGGGCGAGTTCCTATGGCTACACCTTC.

The J gene is TRBJ1-1, the V gene TRBV13; TRBD1 agrees at 9 bases. CDR3 length: 15 residues. V trimming: 5 bases; J trimming: 5 bases; junction bases outside the gene matches: 9. From germline, CDR1 is PRHDT and CDR2 FYEKMQ (reference sequence). CDR3 DNA sequence: TGTGCCAGCAGCCTACCCGACAGGGGGGGGACTGAAGCTTTCTTT. Its translation: CASSLPDRGGTEAFF.

The chain employs TRBV5-1 and TRBJ2-3, with 9 positions matching TRBD1. Germline-derived CDR1 and CDR2 are SGHRS and YFSETQ. Germline trimming cut 4 bases from V and 1 base from J; bases unmatched to any gene: 7. The CDR3 runs 16 residues. In DNA, the CDR3 is TGCGCCAGCAGCGTTACCGGGACAGGGCGCACAGATACGCAGTATTTT. Protein: CASSVTGTGRTDTQYF.

This chain joins TRBV5-1 and TRBJ1-2; 7 bases match TRBD1. Germline V CDR1 and CDR2: SGHRS, YFSETQ. V lost 2 bases, J lost 8 bases, and 3 bases stayed unmatched. The length of the CDR3 is 12 residues. The CDR3 coding sequence is TGCGCCAGCAGCTTCGGACAGGAAGGCTACACCTTC. This gives the protein CASSFGQEGYTF.

The rearrangement uses TRBV24-1 and TRBJ2-3; 10 bases line up with TRBD2. V shed 5 bases, J shed 6 bases, and the junction held 10 bases outside the gene matches. CDR1 and CDR2 from the germline V gene are KGHDR and SFDVKD. CDR3 size: 16 residues. The CDR3 bases are TGTGCCACCAGTGGGTCAAGCGGGGGGGCCGTGGATACGCAGTATTTT. Protein sequence: CATSGSSGGAVDTQYF.

This clone was counted between two and nine times. J is TRBJ1-1 and V is TRBV23-1; D is ambiguous. TRBV23-1 is identified as an open reading frame with a role that is uncertain. The CDR3 spans 12 residues. V shed 5 bases and J shed 4 bases, with 8 bases lying between them. As DNA, the CDR3 is TGCGCCAGCAGTGTGACAACCACTGAAGCTTTCTTT. This sequence encodes CASSVTTTEAFF.

This clone has just one count. The chain employs TRBV30 and TRBJ1-2; 7 positions match TRBD1. Per the germline V gene, CDR1 is GTSNPN and CDR2 is SVGIG (reference sequence). V dropped 4 bases and J dropped 0; count of bases not matched to a gene: 5. This CDR3 is 14 amino acids long. The DNA of the CDR3 is TGTGCCTGGAAACTACAGGGGACTAACTATGGCTACACCTTC. Translation: CAWKLQGTNYGYTF.

In this sample, this clone turned up a few times. The chain links TRBV7-2 to TRBJ2-3; D might be TRBD2 (7 bases). Between the trimmed V and J ends, which lost 8 bases and 4 bases, there was a span of 16 bases. This CDR3 has 14 residues. From germline, CDR1 is SGHTA and CDR2 FQGNSA. CDR3 sequence (DNA): TGTGCCAGCTCCGGGGGCGGGAGCGCAGATACGCAGTATTTT. As protein: CASSGGGSADTQYF. Full variable domain (missing parts from reference TRBV7-2 and TRBJ2-3): GAGVSQSPSNKVTEKGKDVELRCDPISGHTALYWYRQSLGQGLEFLIYFQGNSAPDKSGLPSDRFSAERTGGSVSTLTIQRTQQEDSAVYLCASSGGGSADTQYFGPGTRLTVL.

The chain combines TRBV7-2 with TRBJ2-7; 9 positions match TRBD1. V trimming: 5 bases; J trimming: 7 bases; junction bases outside the gene matches: 9. Germline loops: CDR1 SGHTA, CDR2 FQGNSA. The CDR3 loop spans 14 amino acids. The CDR3 sequence: CASSTTGGGREQYF. The CDR3 region has the DNA TGTGCCAGCAGCACGACAGGGGGAGGAAGGGAGCAGTACTTC.

The gene calls are TRBV6-5 and TRBJ1-5, with 8 bases aligning to TRBD1. The CDR3 sequence is 15 residues long. J was trimmed by 2 bases and V by 6 bases; bases with no gene match: 6. Germline loops: CDR1 MNHEY, CDR2 SVGAGI. CDR3 sequence (DNA): TGTGCCAGCAGGCCGACAGGGGTTGGCAATCAGCCCCAGCATTTT. It specifies CASRPTGVGNQPQHF.

This chain links TRBV7-9 with TRBJ1-1; no clear D gene. The CDR3 runs to 12 residues. V dropped 3 bases and J dropped 3 bases, with 5 bases sitting between them. The germline V gene has CDR1 SEHNR and CDR2 FQNEAQ (reference sequence). The CDR3, as DNA: TGTGCCAGCAGCTTCGGGGACACTGAAGCTTTCTTT. It yields the protein CASSFGDTEAFF.

V and J are TRBV25-1 and TRBJ2-1; D is possibly TRBD2 (6 bases). V was cut by 1 base and J by 9 bases, with 16 bases left in between. The CDR3 runs 15 residues. The germline CDR1 and CDR2 sequences are MGHDK and SYGVNS. CDR3 sequence (DNA): TGTGCCAGCAGTGAATCCCTTACCGCGGGGCGTGAGCAGTTCTTC. Translated, it gives CASSESLTAGREQFF.

The CDR3 DNA sequence: TGTGCCAGCTCACCCGCTAACAGAAACTATGGCTACACCTTC. It codes for CASSPANRNYGYTF. The chain combines TRBV18 with TRBJ1-2; D unresolved. The CDR3 runs to 14 residues. Germline lookup yields CDR1 KGHSH and CDR2 LQKENI. The V gene lost 3 bases and the J gene lost 2 bases, with 10 bases spanning the gap.

J is TRBJ2-2 and V is TRBV7-9; 9 bases map to TRBD1. The CDR3 covers 11 residues. V trimming: 5 bases; J trimming: 17 bases; junction bases outside the gene matches: 6. The germline V gene encodes CDR1 SEHNR and CDR2 FQNEAQ (reference sequence). CDR3 residues: CASSPGTGQFF. The CDR3, as DNA: TGTGCCAGCAGCCCCGGGACAGGGCAATTTTTT.

V and J are TRBV19 and TRBJ2-7, with a tentative D call TRBD1 (5 bases). The germline gives CDR1 LNHDA, CDR2 SQIVND (reference sequence). The CDR3 covers 14 residues. Trimming cost V 2 bases and J 4 bases, with 12 bases left between them. The CDR3 sequence: CASSIYAGPYEQYF. The CDR3 DNA reads TGTGCCAGTAGTATATACGCAGGGCCGTACGAGCAGTACTTC.

This chain joins TRBV7-2 and TRBJ2-1; the match to TRBD2 covers 13 bases. The CDR3 contains 16 residues. The germline V gene has CDR1 SGHTA and CDR2 FQGNSA. The V and J ends lost 1 base and 7 bases, in that order; junction bases with no gene match: 4. The CDR3 nucleotides are TGTGCCAGCAGCTTAGTGACTAGCGGGGGGCGTAATGAGCAGTTCTTC. It yields the protein CASSLVTSGGRNEQFF.

The chain links TRBV5-1 to TRBJ1-1; TRBD1 matches at 7 bases. This CDR3 region has 11 residues. Trimming removed 5 bases from V and 11 bases from J; junction bases left unmatched: 6. CDR1 SGHRS and CDR2 YFSETQ come from the germline V gene. The CDR3 loop reads CASRQDRVAFF. The CDR3 nucleotides read TGCGCCAGCAGACAAGACAGGGTCGCTTTCTTT.

The chain carries TRBV2 and TRBJ2-7; 11 bases agree with TRBD1. V lost 4 bases to trimming and J lost 3 bases; unmatched junction nucleotides: 5. CDR3 length: 15 residues. CDR1 and CDR2 from the germline V gene are SNHLY and FYNNEI. This CDR3 is CASSAGTGGSYEQYF. CDR3 coding DNA: TGTGCCAGCAGTGCTGGGACAGGGGGTAGCTACGAGCAGTACTTC.